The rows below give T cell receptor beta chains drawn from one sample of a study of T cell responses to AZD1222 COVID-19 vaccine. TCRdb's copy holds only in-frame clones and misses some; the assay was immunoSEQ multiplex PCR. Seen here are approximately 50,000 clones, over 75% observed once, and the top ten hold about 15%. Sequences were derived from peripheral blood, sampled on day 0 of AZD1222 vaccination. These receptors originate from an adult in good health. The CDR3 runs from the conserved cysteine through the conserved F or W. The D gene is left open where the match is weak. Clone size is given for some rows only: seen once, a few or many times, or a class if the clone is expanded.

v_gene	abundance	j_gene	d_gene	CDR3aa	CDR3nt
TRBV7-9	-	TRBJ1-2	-	CASSASGPNYGYTF	TGTGCCAGCAGCGCGTCGGGTCCAAACTATGGCTACACCTTC
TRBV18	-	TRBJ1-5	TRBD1	CASSPGTGGGNQPQHF	TGTGCCAGCTCACCCGGGACAGGTGGCGGCAATCAGCCCCAGCATTTT
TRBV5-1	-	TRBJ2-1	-	CASSFLDGSSYNEQFF	TGCGCCAGCAGCTTTTTGGACGGTAGCTCCTACAATGAGCAGTTCTTC
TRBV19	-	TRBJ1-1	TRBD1	CASSIPPGQARSEAFF	TGTGCCAGTAGTATACCGCCCGGACAGGCAAGGTCTGAAGCTTTCTTT
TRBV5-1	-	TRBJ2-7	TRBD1	CASSFRQGGSYEQYF	TGCGCCAGCAGCTTCAGACAGGGGGGCTCCTACGAGCAGTACTTC
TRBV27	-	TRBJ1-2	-	CASSLEGEYGYTF	TGTGCCAGCAGTTTAGAGGGGGAGTATGGCTACACCTTC
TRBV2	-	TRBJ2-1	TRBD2	CASSERTSGDNEQFF	TGTGCCAGCAGTGAAAGGACTAGCGGAGACAATGAGCAGTTCTTC
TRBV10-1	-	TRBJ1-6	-	CASSPGGRESPLHF	TGCGCCAGCAGTCCGGGTGGTCGCGAATCACCCCTCCACTTT
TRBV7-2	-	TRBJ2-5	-	CASSITGSRRETQYF	TGTGCCAGCAGCATAACCGGGAGCCGCCGAGAGACCCAGTACTTC
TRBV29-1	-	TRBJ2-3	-	CSVQGETHTDTQYF	TGCAGCGTTCAGGGAGAAACTCACACAGATACGCAGTATTTT
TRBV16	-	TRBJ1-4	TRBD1	CASSQPARTGLTNEKLFF	TGTGCCAGCAGCCAACCGGCCCGGACAGGGCTAACTAATGAAAAACTGTTTTTT
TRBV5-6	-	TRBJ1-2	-	CASSYALPGTHGYTF	TGTGCCAGCAGCTACGCGCTACCGGGTACTCATGGCTACACCTTC
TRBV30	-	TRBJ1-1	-	CAWNRQRDTEAFF	TGTGCCTGGAACCGACAGCGGGACACTGAAGCTTTCTTT
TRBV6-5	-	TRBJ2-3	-	CASSYSILAADTQYF	TGTGCCAGCAGTTACTCGATCCTAGCTGCAGATACGCAGTATTTT
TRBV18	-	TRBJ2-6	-	CASSPPVSGANVLTF	TGTGCCAGCTCACCACCGGTCTCTGGGGCCAACGTCCTGACTTTC
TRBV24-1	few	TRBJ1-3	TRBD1	CATSDPGQGGGNTIYF	TGTGCCACCAGTGATCCGGGACAGGGGGGAGGAAACACCATATATTTT
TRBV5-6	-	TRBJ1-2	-	CASSLSEYGYTF	TGTGCCAGCAGTCTTTCCGAGTATGGCTACACCTTC
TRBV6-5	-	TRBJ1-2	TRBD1	CASRRTGQGSGYTF	TGTGCCAGCAGGCGAACGGGACAGGGGTCTGGCTACACCTTC
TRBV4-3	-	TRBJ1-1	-	CASSQGPFPAAEAFF	TGCGCCAGCAGCCAAGGTCCGTTCCCCGCCGCGGAAGCTTTCTTT
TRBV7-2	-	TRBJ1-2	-	CASSQGQSYGYTF	TGTGCCAGCAGCCAAGGACAGTCCTATGGCTACACCTTC
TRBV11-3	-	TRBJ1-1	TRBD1	CASSPEGRGAEAFF	TGTGCCAGCAGCCCCGAAGGCAGGGGGGCTGAAGCTTTCTTT
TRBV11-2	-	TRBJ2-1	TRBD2	CASSLAPSGRGSNEQFF	TGTGCCAGCAGCTTAGCCCCTAGCGGGAGGGGTTCCAATGAGCAGTTCTTC
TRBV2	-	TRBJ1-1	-	CASRLRGRGEAFF	TGTGCCAGCAGACTACGGGGCCGGGGAGAAGCTTTCTTT
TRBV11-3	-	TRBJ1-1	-	CASSLGRNTEAFF	TGTGCCAGCAGCTTAGGCAGGAACACTGAAGCTTTCTTT